This T cell receptor (beta chain) appears in the sequencing data of a study of radiotherapy plus CTLA-4 blockade in lung cancer. Whole-study findings and limits: Reports state that early shifts in blood T cell clones, with interferon-beta, best predicted response. Tumor-derived TCR clones expanded in blood after radiotherapy plus ipilimumab.

Focal radiation plus CTLA-4 blockade with ipilimumab was administered to patients who had chemo-refractory metastatic non-small-cell lung cancer. CDR1 and CDR2 from the germline V gene are SNHLY and FYNNEI. J gave up 2 bases and V 4 bases, and 5 bases lay outside the gene matches. This CDR3 comprises 14 residues. Libraries were prepared by immunoSEQ multiplex PCR; TCRdb keeps only in-frame clonotypes and omits some of them. The data contain about 66,000 clones, around 86% of them singletons. On this clone: The target antigen is unknown.

Sample: peripheral blood, taken from a patient treated with radiotherapy plus ipilimumab. The clonotype was recovered from a human donor with non-small cell lung cancer who had a partial response to radiotherapy plus ipilimumab. The V call is TRBV2, the J call TRBJ2-7; 7 bases line up with TRBD1. Here the CDR3 DNA reads TGTGCCAGCAGTGGGGGACAGAAGACCTACGAGCAGTACTTC. It encodes CASSGGQKTYEQYF.